What follows are 10 T cell receptor beta chains derived from one specimen sequenced in a study of cytomegalovirus exposure and HLA in healthy donors. Both 60 Vbeta primers and 13 Jbeta primers went into the PCR. The method was immunoSEQ multiplex PCR; TCRdb's version includes in-frame clones alone and lacks a portion of them. This sample has some 130,000 clones; around 70% occur once, and the top ten carry around 1.9%. Sequences were obtained from PBMCs. The receptors shown here come from a woman in her fifties or sixties in good health and CMV-seropositive.

This clone appeared a single time. This rearrangement joins TRBV19 to TRBJ1-2; D is ambiguous. Trimming removed 7 bases from V and 1 base from J, with 13 bases in between. Germline V gene sequence: CDR1 LNHDA, CDR2 SQIVND (reference sequence). The CDR3 runs 14 residues. CDR3 protein: CASIALGFNYGYTF. The CDR3, as DNA: TGTGCCAGTATCGCCTTGGGCTTTAACTATGGCTACACCTTC.

The chain links TRBV5-6 to TRBJ1-2, with D possibly being TRBD1 (5 bases). This CDR3 is built from 13 residues. Germline loops: CDR1 SGHDT, CDR2 YYEEEE. Trimming cost V 4 bases and J 2 bases, with 9 bases left between them. Here the CDR3 DNA reads TGTGCCAGCAGCCCAAGGACAAACTATGGCTACACCTTC. Protein sequence: CASSPRTNYGYTF.

The chain uses TRBV30 and TRBJ2-7; TRBD1 matches at 7 bases. The CDR3 covers 13 residues. From germline, CDR1 is GTSNPN and CDR2 SVGIG (reference sequence). V was pared by 4 bases and J by 2 bases, with 5 bases of the junction left unmatched. The CDR3 region is CAWTTGAAYEQYF. Here the CDR3 DNA reads TGTGCCTGGACCACAGGGGCGGCCTACGAGCAGTACTTC.

The chain carries TRBV7-9 and TRBJ1-4; D not certain. CDR3 length: 14 residues. Germline V gene data show CDR1 as SEHNR and CDR2 as FQNEAQ (reference sequence). V was trimmed by 3 bases and J by 0 bases, leaving 5 bases between them. The CDR3 is CASSFETTNEKLFF. DNA of the CDR3: TGTGCCAGCAGCTTTGAGACAACTAATGAAAAACTGTTTTTT.

The chain carries TRBV2 and TRBJ2-7; D not resolved. The V end lost 8 bases, the J end lost 6 bases, and 14 bases lay between the germline ends. The CDR3 runs to 12 residues. CDR1 and CDR2 (germline): SNHLY, FYNNEI. The CDR3 nucleotides are TGTGCCAGCGCCCGACAAATCGGCGAGCAGTACTTC. Translation gives CASARQIGEQYF.

V is TRBV28 and J is TRBJ2-6, with D possibly being TRBD2 (6 bases). The germline gives CDR1 MDHEN, CDR2 SYDVKM. V was trimmed by 6 bases and J by 0 bases, leaving 12 bases between them. The CDR3 has 16 amino acids. The CDR3 coding sequence is TGTGCCAGCAGGCCGGGACTTTTCTCTGGGGCCAACGTCCTGACTTTC. Protein product: CASRPGLFSGANVLTF.

This clone showed up just once. The CDR3 bases are TGTGCCAGCAGTCGGAAATTAGGACAGAGCAACACTGAAGCTTTCTTT. Its translation: CASSRKLGQSNTEAFF. The chain joins TRBV7-9 to TRBJ1-1; perhaps TRBD1 as D (6 bases). CDR3 length: 16 residues. Germline loops: CDR1 SEHNR, CDR2 FQNEAQ (reference sequence). Trimming took off 6 bases at V and 2 bases at J, with 19 bases between the two ends.

This chain connects TRBV6-5 to TRBJ1-2, with TRBD1 identical over 7 bases. Germline trimming cut 0 bases from V and 2 bases from J; bases unmatched to any gene: 3. Germline CDR1 is MNHEY and CDR2 is SVGAGI. The CDR3 spans 15 residues. The CDR3 DNA sequence: TGTGCCAGCAGTTACTCTAACAGGGGAAACTATGGCTACACCTTC. It translates to CASSYSNRGNYGYTF.

The chain joins TRBV5-6 to TRBJ1-1, with 10 bases lining up with TRBD1. There are 15 residues in the CDR3. Germline V gene sequence: CDR1 SGHDT, CDR2 YYEEEE. V lost 4 bases and J lost 0; bases outside the gene matches: 3. CDR3: CASSMDRGMNTEAFF. CDR3 coding DNA: TGTGCCAGCAGCATGGACAGGGGGATGAACACTGAAGCTTTCTTT.

This rearrangement joins TRBV7-8 to TRBJ1-1, with D possibly matching TRBD1 (6 bases). V lost 5 bases and J lost 1, with 11 bases in between. Germline loops: CDR1 SGHVS, CDR2 FQNEAQ. The CDR3 consists of 14 residues. For the CDR3, the DNA is TGTGCCAGCAGCAGGGGGACGGAGAACACTGAAGCTTTCTTT. It is translated as CASSRGTENTEAFF.